The 14 T cell receptor beta chains given below trace back to one sample, sequenced in a study of CD4 T cells in relation to SARS-CoV-2 and coronaviruses. TCRdb keeps only in-frame clones here, not all; method: immunoSEQ multiplex PCR. The sample holds 27,000 or so clones; just under 75% are singletons and the top ten take 20% to 25%. For these receptors, no antigen is known. Unexposed donor CD4+ T cells date from about 2011-2018, before the COVID-19 pandemic. The cells were cultured for over eight days before CD4+ T cells were isolated. The source material was CD4+ T cells from PBMCs, cultured in vitro. All receptors derive from a human donor in good health.

As concerns this clone: At the DNA level, this CDR3 is encoded by other sequences in the same sample as well. The chain joins TRBV11-2 to TRBJ2-7; TRBD2 might be the D (5 bases). V was cut by 1 base and J by 6 bases, with 7 bases left in between. CDR1 and CDR2 from the germline V gene are SGHAT and FQNNGV. This CDR3 region has 12 residues. This CDR3 is CASSLVGSEQYF. The DNA for the CDR3 is TGTGCCAGCAGCTTAGTAGGGAGCGAGCAGTACTTC.

The rearrangement links TRBV2 to TRBJ1-6; tentatively, D is TRBD1 (5 bases). The ends were cut back, 8 bases at V and 7 bases at J, with 15 bases in the middle. Germline CDR1 and CDR2: SNHLY and FYNNEI. There are 14 residues in the CDR3. CDR3 sequence (DNA): TGTGCCAGCGGAACCAGGGTCGGGAATTCACCCCTCCACTTT. Translated, it gives CASGTRVGNSPLHF.

CDR3: CAWTRLRGTNYGYTF. In DNA, the CDR3 is TGTGCCTGGACCCGGCTAAGGGGGACTAACTATGGCTACACCTTC. The V gene is TRBV30, the J gene TRBJ1-2, with D possibly matching TRBD1 (6 bases). V was pared by 4 bases and J by 0 bases, with 15 bases between. This CDR3 is built from 15 residues. From germline, CDR1 is GTSNPN and CDR2 SVGIG (reference sequence).

The rearrangement links TRBV18 to TRBJ1-5; D remains ambiguous. Per the germline V gene, CDR1 is KGHSH and CDR2 is LQKENI. Trimming left V 1 base short and J 0 bases short, with 4 bases between. There are 14 residues in the CDR3. The CDR3 DNA reads TGTGCCAGCTCACCACTCAGTAGCAATCAGCCCCAGCATTTT. Its protein product is CASSPLSSNQPQHF.

V and J are TRBV9 and TRBJ1-4; D possibly corresponds to TRBD1 (5 bases). CDR1 and CDR2 (germline): SGDLS, YYNGEE. The CDR3 runs 15 residues. The V end was cut by 0 bases, the J end by 5 bases, with 11 bases between. The DNA for the CDR3 is TGTGCCAGCAGCGTAGCGGGGGGGAACAATGAAAAACTGTTTTTT. This codes for CASSVAGGNNEKLFF.

The chain carries TRBV10-3 and TRBJ2-4; 7 bases match TRBD2. The V and J ends lost 10 bases and 0 bases, in that order; junction bases with no gene match: 6. From germline, CDR1 is ENHRY and CDR2 SYGVKD. CDR3 size: 14 residues. Here the CDR3 reads CASKGGGAKNIQYF. The CDR3 DNA reads as TGTGCCAGCAAAGGCGGGGGAGCCAAAAACATTCAGTACTTC.

This clone was seen only a few times. The chain carries TRBV7-9 and TRBJ1-6; perhaps TRBD1 as D (6 bases). The CDR3 extends over 14 amino acids. The germline V gene has CDR1 SEHNR and CDR2 FQNEAQ (reference sequence). V was clipped by 2 bases and J by 10 bases, with 12 bases between them. The CDR3 sequence is CASSLTRGNSPLHF. In nucleotides, the CDR3 is TGTGCCAGCAGCTTAACCAGGGGCAACTCACCCCTCCACTTT.

The chain uses TRBV7-8 and TRBJ2-3; 9 positions agree with TRBD2. The junction had 8 bases not matched to a gene; V was cut back by 5 bases and J by 8 bases. Germline V CDR1 and CDR2: SGHVS, FQNEAQ. This CDR3 is built from 14 residues. The CDR3 is CASSPQREERTQYF. The CDR3 nucleotides are TGTGCCAGCAGCCCTCAGCGGGAGGAGCGTACGCAGTATTTT.

This chain connects TRBV10-2 to TRBJ2-7; 7 positions agree with TRBD2. Germline lookup yields CDR1 WSHSY and CDR2 SAAADI. The CDR3 contains 12 residues. V lost 6 bases to trimming and J lost 7 bases; unmatched junction nucleotides: 6. The DNA of the CDR3 is TGCGCCAGCAGCGCCGGACTAGGGGAGCAGTACTTC. Residues: CASSAGLGEQYF.

The chain has TRBV5-1 and TRBJ2-3; 7 positions match TRBD2. Germline V gene lookup returns CDR1 SGHRS and CDR2 YFSETQ. V lost 0 bases and J lost 3; bases outside the gene matches: 4. The CDR3 extends over 15 amino acids. CDR3 protein: CASSLGLAETDTQYF. The CDR3 DNA is TGCGCCAGCAGCTTGGGGCTAGCGGAAACAGATACGCAGTATTTT.

The genes are TRBV24-1 and TRBJ2-2, with 10 bases fitting TRBD2. CDR1 KGHDR and CDR2 SFDVKD come from the germline V gene. The CDR3 spans 17 residues. V lost 3 bases, J lost 1 base, and 4 bases stayed unmatched. CDR3 in amino acids: CATSDPRTSGNTGELFF. For the CDR3, the DNA is TGTGCCACCAGTGATCCCCGGACTAGCGGGAACACCGGGGAGCTGTTTTTT.

The chain joins TRBV3-1 (or the pseudogene TRBV3-2) to TRBJ2-1; TRBD2 agrees at 13 bases. There are 16 residues in the CDR3. The J segment lost 7 bases and the V segment lost 0 bases, leaving 3 bases of the junction unmatched. The germline V gene has CDR1 LGHDT and CDR2 YNNKEL (reference sequence). CDR3 nucleotide sequence: TGTGCCAGCAGCCAAGAGGGACTAGCGGGAATAAATGAGCAGTTCTTC. It translates to CASSQEGLAGINEQFF.

The chain is built from TRBV7-2 and TRBJ1-4; a weak D match, TRBD1 (5 bases). Germline CDR1 SGHTA, CDR2 FQGNSA. The CDR3 runs to 16 residues. V lost 1 base, J lost 8 bases, and 17 bases lay in between. CDR3 in amino acids: CASSLGMDRGGEKLFF. The CDR3 DNA reads TGTGCCAGCAGCTTAGGGATGGACCGCGGGGGAGAAAAACTGTTTTTT.

The chain carries TRBV28 and TRBJ1-5, with D possibly being TRBD1 (5 bases). This CDR3 has 14 amino acids. Germline V gives CDR1 MDHEN, CDR2 SYDVKM. Trimming shortened V by 7 bases and J by 5 bases, and 15 bases separated the two germline ends. The CDR3 reads CASTLWRGDQPQHF. Written as DNA, the CDR3 is TGTGCCAGCACCCTCTGGCGGGGGGATCAGCCCCAGCATTTT.